Presented here are 5 T cell receptor beta chains from one specimen sequenced in a study of human T cells and chemical hapten exposure. TCRdb reprocessed the RACE reads with MiXCR, giving one entry per CDR3 protein. Of approximately 73,000 distinct CDR3 sequences listed, 10% were seen once; the top ten hold under 1.5%. Time point indicated: patch test 1, 2 weeks after DPC sensitization. Treatment specified: therapeutic diphenylcyclopropenone sensitization with weekly scalp DPC. The sequencing used whole blood, collected in connection with sensitization to the hapten diphenylcyclopropenone (DPC). The receptor source for this set is a woman aged 50 to 60 with alopecia areata. Some clones in this sample may be carry-over from other donors' samples.

This clonotype was seen many times. CDR3 in amino acids: CASSLGTGLYEQYF. The DNA for the CDR3 is TGTGCCAGCAGCCTGGGGACAGGCCTCTACGAGCAGTACTTC. The chain links TRBV11-2 to TRBJ2-7, with 8 nucleotides matching TRBD1. Germline CDR1 reads SGHAT; CDR2 reads FQNNGV. The V gene end was trimmed by 5 bases and the J gene end by 3 bases; junction bases not matched to a gene: 6. This CDR3 is 14 amino acids long.

The table lists this clonotype with many counts. The chain carries TRBV20-1 and TRBJ2-7; D perhaps matches TRBD1 (5 bases). This CDR3 contains 16 residues. CDR1 is DFQATT, CDR2 SNEGSKA, per germline (reference sequence). Trimming took 1 base from V and 3 from J, leaving 19 bases between them. CDR3 loop: CSARAPSRQFRYEQYF. As DNA, the CDR3 is TGCAGTGCTAGAGCCCCCTCGCGACAGTTCCGCTACGAGCAGTACTTC.

The chain couples TRBV6-1 to TRBJ2-7; TRBD2 matches at 9 bases. Per the germline V gene, CDR1 is MNHNS and CDR2 is SASEGT. The J segment lost 0 bases and the V segment lost 0 bases, leaving 0 bases of the junction unmatched. This CDR3 contains 15 residues. CDR3 nucleotides: TGTGCCAGCAGTGAAGCTAGCGGGAGCTCCTACGAGCAGTACTTC. Protein product: CASSEASGSSYEQYF.

The gene calls are TRBV7-8 and TRBJ2-1, with 7 bases matching TRBD2. This CDR3 comprises 16 residues. Trimming took 5 bases from V and 4 from J; bases not matched to a gene: 11. Per germline, CDR1 SGHVS and CDR2 FQNEAQ. For the CDR3, the DNA is TGTGCCAGCAGCCCCACGGGGGGAGCGGGGTACAATGAGCAGTTCTTC. It codes for CASSPTGGAGYNEQFF. The complete variable domain, with remaining parts taken from reference TRBV7-8 and TRBJ2-1, reads GAGVSQSPRYKVAKRGQDVALRCDPISGHVSLFWYQQALGQGPEFLTYFQNEAQLDKSGLPSDRFFAERPEGSVSTLKIQRTQQEDSAVYLCASSPTGGAGYNEQFFGPGTRLTVL.

This clonotype appeared many times. This sequence joins TRBV11-2 and TRBJ2-1; D might be TRBD2 (6 bases). Deletions cut 5 bases from V and 5 bases from J, with 13 bases between. The CDR3 covers 14 residues. The germline V gene has CDR1 SGHAT and CDR2 FQNNGV. This CDR3 reads CASSHRRGDNEQFF. The CDR3 region has the DNA TGTGCCAGCAGCCACAGGAGGGGAGACAATGAGCAGTTCTTC.